In its sample, the clone carrying this T cell receptor beta chain was seen many times. This CDR3 is 14 amino acids long. Per germline, CDR1 SGHRS and CDR2 YFSETQ. The J segment lost 5 bases and the V segment lost 4 bases, leaving 5 bases of the junction unmatched. One entry per CDR3 protein results from TCRdb running MiXCR on the 5' RACE reads. Among 35,000 to 45,000 distinct CDR3 sequences, 6% to 8% were seen once, and the ten largest hold about 1.4%. The data stem from a study of T-cell memory formation after mild COVID-19. This TCR was sampled from a man younger than 35 who had mild COVID-19 (a few samples of this study predate the infection). Cell type and time point are not known. This chain uses TRBV5-1 with TRBJ2-1; TRBD1 aligns across 8 bases. What was sequenced was PBMCs or a T cell subset sorted from them (not recorded which). Here the CDR3 DNA reads TGCGCCAGCAGCCTCGGGACAGGAGACAATGAGCAGTTCTTC. It encodes CASSLGTGDNEQFF.